This T cell receptor (beta chain) is from a study of blood T cell repertoires in COVID-19. Study in general: The United States, Italy and Spain provided the acute and convalescent COVID-19 samples.

Enrollment of patients from Seattle took place during active infection, with longitudinal follow-up. As handled by the study authors: Amplifying reference gene primers gave estimates of nucleated cell counts. The table came from immunoSEQ multiplex PCR; TCRdb's copy has only in-frame clones and leaves some out. D and trimming were read from the DNA, whereas the V and J calls and clone size are those reported in that table. The data show some 180,000 clones, roughly 82% seen once. V was clipped by 6 bases and J by 4 bases; unmatched bases: 21. The CDR3 contains 19 residues. Germline V gene sequence: CDR1 KGHSH, CDR2 LQKENI.

This TCR was sampled from a woman aged 55-70 years with COVID-19, enrolled during active disease. The chain links TRBV18 to TRBJ1-1; 9 bases line up with TRBD1. Sample: peripheral blood. The CDR3, as DNA: TGTGCCAGCTCCTACCTGGGAACTAGGGACAGGGAGGTAGTCACTGAAGCTTTCTTT. Encoded protein: CASSYLGTRDREVVTEAFF. Complete variable domain (other parts from reference TRBV18 and TRBJ1-1): NAGVMQNPRHLVRRRGQEARLRCSPMKGHSHVYWYRQLPEEGLKFMVYLQKENIIDESGMPKERFSAEFPKEGPSILRIQQVVRGDSAAYFCASSYLGTRDREVVTEAFFGQGTRLTVV.